Each of the 14 T cell receptor beta chains below was sequenced from the same sample in a study of siplizumab effects on memory and regulatory T cells. Clones were read by immunoSEQ multiplex PCR, and TCRdb kept only the in-frame ones, dropping some. This sample carries nearly 85,000 clones, 80% to 90% of them seen once, and the ten largest clones take 1.5%. Sequenced sample: Tregs sorted from blood. These receptors all stem from a human donor in good health.

In DNA, the CDR3 is TGTGCCAGCAGCTTCGGAGCCGGGGAGCTGTTTTTT. Its translation is CASSFGAGELFF. The chain links TRBV7-2 to TRBJ2-2; D is undetermined. V was shortened by 3 bases and J by 6 bases, with 5 bases between the two germline ends. Germline lookup yields CDR1 SGHTA and CDR2 FQGNSA. The CDR3 length is 12 residues. The complete variable domain, with remaining parts taken from reference TRBV7-2 and TRBJ2-2, reads GAGVSQSPSNKVTEKGKDVELRCDPISGHTALYWYRQSLGQGLEFLIYFQGNSAPDKSGLPSDRFSAERTGGSVSTLTIQRTQQEDSAVYLCASSFGAGELFFGEGSRLTVL.

The genes are TRBV4-2 and TRBJ2-3; D is unclear. Germline V lookup: CDR1 LGHNA, CDR2 YNFKEQ. Trimming removed 2 bases at V and 0 bases at J, with 9 bases between. CDR3 length equals 15 residues. CDR3: CASSQTDSSTDTQYF. The CDR3 coding sequence is TGTGCCAGCAGCCAAACAGATTCTAGCACAGATACGCAGTATTTT.

This clone occurred once. The gene calls are TRBV5-4 and TRBJ2-1; no reliable D call. CDR1 and CDR2 from the germline V gene are SGHNT and YYREEE (reference sequence). V lost 0 bases and J 8 bases, leaving 15 bases between the germline ends. The CDR3 is 15 amino acids. As DNA, the CDR3 is TGTGCCAGCAGCTTGGACGCAAAGAGGACCGATGAGCAGTTCTTC. This codes for CASSLDAKRTDEQFF.

This sequence joins TRBV7-8 and TRBJ1-6; no clear D gene. V was clipped by 2 bases and J by 4 bases, with 6 bases between them. The CDR3 has 14 amino acids. Germline CDR1 reads SGHVS; CDR2 reads FQNEAQ. CDR3 region: CASSLSGYNSPLHF. The CDR3 DNA sequence: TGTGCCAGCAGCTTATCCGGGTATAATTCACCCCTCCACTTT.

The chain recombines TRBV29-1 with TRBJ2-7; D may be TRBD2 (7 bases). The CDR3 is made up of 15 amino acids. Trimming took off 1 base at V and 3 bases at J, with 16 bases between the two ends. Germline V lookup: CDR1 SQVTM, CDR2 ANQGSEA. In DNA form, the CDR3 reads TGCAGCGTTGAAGTCGGGGAGGGCAGGGGCTACGAGCAGTACTTC. It encodes CSVEVGEGRGYEQYF.

The chain is built from TRBV28 and TRBJ2-7, with D perhaps given as TRBD1 or TRBD2 (5 bases each). The CDR3 spans 12 residues. Per germline, CDR1 MDHEN and CDR2 SYDVKM. Trimming left V 10 bases short and J 1 base short, with 11 bases between. This CDR3 is CATTGRSYEQYF. CDR3 coding DNA: TGTGCCACCACGGGGCGATCCTACGAGCAGTACTTC.

This chain links TRBV19 with TRBJ2-4; no clear D. Germline lookup yields CDR1 LNHDA and CDR2 SQIVND (reference sequence). The CDR3 runs to 16 residues. V lost 5 bases and J lost 7, with 21 bases in between. The chain's CDR3 is CASSPRTGLKGNIQYF. CDR3 DNA sequence: TGTGCCAGTAGTCCCCGAACCGGGTTGAAAGGGAACATTCAGTACTTC.

V is TRBV30 and J is TRBJ2-5; unclear D gene. The CDR3 has 10 residues. Germline lookup yields CDR1 GTSNPN and CDR2 SVGIG (reference sequence). V gave up 2 bases and J gave up 5 bases, with 3 bases separating them. CDR3 sequence reads: CAWSSETQYF. The DNA for the CDR3 is TGTGCCTGGAGTTCGGAGACCCAGTACTTC.

V usage is TRBV28 and J usage is TRBJ2-6; D ambiguous. V shed 7 bases and J shed 0 bases, with 10 bases lying between them. CDR3 size: 15 residues. Germline V lookup: CDR1 MDHEN, CDR2 SYDVKM. CDR3 nucleotides: TGTGCCAGCACCAAATCTTACTCTGGGGCCAACGTCCTGACTTTC. Encoded protein: CASTKSYSGANVLTF.

The chain carries TRBV2 and TRBJ2-5; 10 nucleotides align to TRBD2. CDR3 size: 17 residues. Germline trimming cut 7 bases from V and 1 base from J; bases unmatched to any gene: 12. Germline V gene lookup returns CDR1 SNHLY and CDR2 FYNNEI. The CDR3 loop reads CASTSIASGGPQETQYF. The CDR3 coding sequence is TGTGCCAGCACCTCTATCGCTAGCGGGGGCCCCCAAGAGACCCAGTACTTC.

V usage is TRBV19 and J usage is TRBJ1-4; possible D gene TRBD1, 5 bases. This CDR3 has 14 amino acids. Germline loops: CDR1 LNHDA, CDR2 SQIVND (reference sequence). The CDR3 DNA is TGTGCAGTCAAAGACTCAGGGAATACTGAAAAACTGTTTTTT. It translates to CAVKDSGNTEKLFF.

This clone was observed a single time. V gene TRBV18 combines with J gene TRBJ2-4; D ambiguous. Deletions cut 3 bases from V and 6 bases from J, with 3 bases between. This CDR3 is built from 11 residues. Germline CDR1 and CDR2: KGHSH and LQKENI. The CDR3 spells CASSPGNIQYF. CDR3 nucleotides: TGTGCCAGCTCACCTGGAAACATTCAGTACTTC.

The gene calls are TRBV7-6 and TRBJ2-3; possible D gene TRBD1, 5 bases. This CDR3 contains 15 residues. Trimming took 5 bases from V and 2 from J, leaving 14 bases between them. Per germline, CDR1 SGHVS and CDR2 FNYEAQ. The CDR3 sequence: CASSPPCRVTDTQYF. Here the CDR3 DNA reads TGTGCCAGCAGCCCACCTTGCAGGGTCACAGATACGCAGTATTTT. The full variable domain, its missing parts supplied by reference TRBV7-6 and TRBJ2-3, is GAGVSQSPRYKVTKRGQDVALRCDPISGHVSLYWYRQALGQGPEFLTYFNYEAQQDKSGLPNDRFSAERPEGSISTLTIQRTEQRDSAMYRCASSPPCRVTDTQYFGPGTRLTVL.

V and J are TRBV19 and TRBJ2-5; 10 nucleotides line up with TRBD1. The V and J ends lost 6 bases and 11 bases, in that order; junction bases with no gene match: 9. Germline CDR1 LNHDA, CDR2 SQIVND (reference sequence). The CDR3 sequence is 13 residues long. In nucleotides, the CDR3 is TGTGCCAGTAGCATCCGGGACAGGGGTCCACAGTACTTC. This gives the protein CASSIRDRGPQYF.